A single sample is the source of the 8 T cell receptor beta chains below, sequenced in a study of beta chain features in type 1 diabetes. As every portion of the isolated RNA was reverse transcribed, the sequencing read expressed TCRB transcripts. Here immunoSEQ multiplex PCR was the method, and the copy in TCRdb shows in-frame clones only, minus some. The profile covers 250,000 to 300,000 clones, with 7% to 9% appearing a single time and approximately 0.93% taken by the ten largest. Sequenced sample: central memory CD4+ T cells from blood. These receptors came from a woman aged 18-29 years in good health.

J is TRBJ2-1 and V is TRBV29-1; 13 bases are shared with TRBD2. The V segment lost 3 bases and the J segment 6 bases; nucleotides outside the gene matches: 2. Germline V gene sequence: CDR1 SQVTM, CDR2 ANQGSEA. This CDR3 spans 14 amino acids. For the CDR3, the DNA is TGCAGCGTTGAGGGGACTAGCGGGGCCAATGAGCAGTTCTTC. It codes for CSVEGTSGANEQFF.

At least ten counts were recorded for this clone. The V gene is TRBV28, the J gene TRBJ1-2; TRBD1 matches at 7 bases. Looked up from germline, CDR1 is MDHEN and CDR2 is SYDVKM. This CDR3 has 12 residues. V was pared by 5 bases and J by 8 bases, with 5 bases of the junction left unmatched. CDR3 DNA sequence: TGTGCCAGCAGTGGGACAGCAAGGGGCTACACCTTC. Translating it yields CASSGTARGYTF.

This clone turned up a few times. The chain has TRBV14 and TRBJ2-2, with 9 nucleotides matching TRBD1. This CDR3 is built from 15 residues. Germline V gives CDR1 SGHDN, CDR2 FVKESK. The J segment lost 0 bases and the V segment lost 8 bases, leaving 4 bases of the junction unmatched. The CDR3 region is CASRRQGANTGELFF. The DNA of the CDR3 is TGTGCCAGCCGCCGACAGGGGGCGAACACCGGGGAGCTGTTTTTT.

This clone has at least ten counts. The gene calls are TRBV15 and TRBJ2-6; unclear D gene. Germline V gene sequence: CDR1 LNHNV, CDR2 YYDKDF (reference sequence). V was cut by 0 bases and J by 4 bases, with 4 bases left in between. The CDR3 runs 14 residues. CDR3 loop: CATSRDHGANVLTF. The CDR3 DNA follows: TGTGCCACCAGCAGAGATCACGGGGCCAACGTCCTGACTTTC.

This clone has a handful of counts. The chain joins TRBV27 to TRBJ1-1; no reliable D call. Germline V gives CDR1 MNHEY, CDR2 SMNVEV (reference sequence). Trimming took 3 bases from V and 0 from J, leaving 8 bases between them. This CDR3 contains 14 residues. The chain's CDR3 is CASSLSQLNTEAFF. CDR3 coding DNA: TGTGCCAGCAGTTTGAGTCAGTTGAACACTGAAGCTTTCTTT.

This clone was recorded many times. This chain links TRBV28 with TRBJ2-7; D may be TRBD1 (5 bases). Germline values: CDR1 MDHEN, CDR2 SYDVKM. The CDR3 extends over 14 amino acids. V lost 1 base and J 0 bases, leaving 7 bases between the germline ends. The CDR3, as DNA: TGTGCCAGCAGTTTATACAGGAACTCCTACGAGCAGTACGTC. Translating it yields CASSLYRNSYEQYV.

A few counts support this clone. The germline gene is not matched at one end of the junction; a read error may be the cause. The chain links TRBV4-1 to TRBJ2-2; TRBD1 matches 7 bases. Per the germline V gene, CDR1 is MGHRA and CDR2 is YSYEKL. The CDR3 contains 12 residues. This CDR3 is CASSHTSGTVLF. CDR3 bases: TGCGCCAGCAGCCATACATCCGGGACAGTACTTTTT.

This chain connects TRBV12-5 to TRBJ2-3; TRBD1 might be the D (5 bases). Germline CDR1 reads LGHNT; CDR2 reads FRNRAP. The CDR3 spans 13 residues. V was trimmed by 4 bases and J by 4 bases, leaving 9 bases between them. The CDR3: CASGSSGSDTQYF. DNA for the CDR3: TGTGCTAGTGGTTCTTCAGGGTCAGATACGCAGTATTTT.